These 31 T cell receptor beta chains originate from one sample sequenced in a study of Graves' ophthalmopathy and Graves' hyperthyroidism (dated by TCRdb to 2017 to 2018). Sequencing instrument: Illumina HiSeq 2000. TCR beta CDR3 regions were amplified from RNA transcripts for repertoire sequencing. The first round was an RT-PCR using HTBI primers with the Qiagen OneStep RT-PCR kit, and this first round was followed by a second-round multiplex PCR, then size selection and purification. Clones were called with MiXCR by TCRdb after fastp trimmed the public reads at Q25, and only in-frame beta chains were retained. Rows with a matching CDR3 protein are joined into one entry that keeps the most common DNA and genes. This sample gives a few hundred thousand distinct CDR3 sequences in total; about 15% of them show up just once. Roughly 2.4% of the sample is held by the ten biggest clonotypes. Sequenced sample: peripheral blood. The receptors stem from an adult woman with stable Graves' hyperthyroidism.

This clonotype was observed at least ten times. This sequence joins TRBV6-2 or TRBV6-3 and TRBJ1-1; D gene uncertain. V was clipped by 2 bases and J by 6 bases, with 13 bases between them. CDR3 length: 14 amino acids. Germline CDR1 is MNHEY and CDR2 is SVGEGT. The CDR3 DNA reads as TGTGCCAGCAGTTACCTAAGAGCTGGCCCTGAAGCTTTCTTT. Translation: CASSYLRAGPEAFF.

This clonotype was found many times. J is TRBJ2-7 and V is TRBV12-3 or TRBV12-4; possibly TRBD1 for D (6 bases). The CDR3 has 13 amino acids. V lost 5 bases and J 2 bases, leaving 10 bases between the germline ends. The CDR3 DNA sequence: TGTGCCAGCAGTCCAGGGGTCACCTACGAGCAGTACTTC. Encoded protein: CASSPGVTYEQYF.

This chain joins TRBV12-3 or TRBV12-4 and TRBJ2-7; the D is unclear. This CDR3 spans 14 amino acids. The V gene lost 3 bases and the J gene lost 5 bases, with 14 bases spanning the gap. The CDR3 bases are TGTGCCAGCAGTTTGGGTCCGAAGTTCGACGAGCAGTACTTC. Amino acids: CASSLGPKFDEQYF.

This sequence joins TRBV7-2 and TRBJ2-2; D is unclear. The germline V and J ends were trimmed by 0 bases and 3 bases, with 2 bases remaining between them. Per germline, CDR1 SGHTA and CDR2 FQGNSA. The CDR3 contains 13 residues. The CDR3 here is CASSLAYTGELFF. The CDR3 coding sequence is TGTGCCAGCAGCTTAGCTTACACCGGGGAGCTGTTTTTT.

The CDR3 bases are TGTGCCAGCAGTTCTGCAGGGGTCAGCTATGGCTACACCTTC. Translated: CASSSAGVSYGYTF. The chain uses TRBV12-3 or TRBV12-4 and TRBJ1-2; weak D call: TRBD1 (6 bases). The CDR3 has 14 residues. Trimming took off 4 bases at V and 4 bases at J, with 13 bases between the two ends.

This clonotype occurred many times. The chain joins TRBV7-2 to TRBJ2-5; tentatively, D is TRBD1 (6 bases). V lost 5 bases to trimming and J lost 2 bases, with 12 bases between them. This CDR3 is 14 amino acids long. Germline assignment: CDR1 SGHTA and CDR2 FQGNSA. The CDR3 here is CASSRRDTQETQYF. The DNA of the CDR3 is TGTGCCAGCAGCAGACGGGACACACAAGAGACCCAGTACTTC. Looking up the rest from reference TRBV7-2 and TRBJ2-5 gives the full variable domain: GAGVSQSPSNKVTEKGKDVELRCDPISGHTALYWYRQSLGQGLEFLIYFQGNSAPDKSGLPSDRFSAERTGGSVSTLTIQRTQQEDSAVYLCASSRRDTQETQYFGPGTRLLVL.

This clonotype was observed many times. This chain uses TRBV28 with TRBJ1-5; D call uncertain. This CDR3 comprises 16 residues. V was trimmed by 1 base and J by 2 bases, leaving 12 bases between them. The germline gives CDR1 MDHEN, CDR2 SYDVKM. CDR3 sequence (DNA): TGTGCCAGCAGTTTATCGTCTGGTCACGGCAATCAGCCCCAGCATTTT. This encodes CASSLSSGHGNQPQHF.

This clonotype occurred many times. This chain links TRBV29-1 with TRBJ2-2; TRBD1 aligns across 7 bases. CDR1 is SQVTM and CDR2 is ANQGSEA in the germline V gene. There are 13 residues in the CDR3. V shed 6 bases, J shed 5 bases, and the junction held 6 bases outside the gene matches. The CDR3 sequence is CSVPGQVTGELFF. The CDR3 DNA reads as TGCAGCGTGCCAGGACAGGTGACCGGGGAGCTGTTTTTT.

This clonotype was detected many times. The chain joins TRBV12-3 or TRBV12-4 to TRBJ1-2; D unresolved. The ends were cut back, 3 bases at V and 5 bases at J, with 10 bases in the middle. The CDR3 covers 13 residues. CDR3 sequence reads: CASSLPGLYGYTF. The CDR3 coding sequence is TGTGCCAGCAGTTTGCCCGGGCTGTATGGCTACACCTTC.

This rearrangement joins TRBV12-5 to TRBJ1-5; a possible D gene is TRBD1 (5 bases). Germline values: CDR1 LGHNT, CDR2 FRNRAP. Trimming removed 11 bases at V and 4 bases at J, with 6 bases between. The CDR3 has 10 amino acids. This CDR3 reads CAWGNQPQHF. The CDR3 DNA reads as TGTGCTTGGGGGAATCAGCCCCAGCATTTT.

This chain joins TRBV7-9 and TRBJ2-2, with a weak D call TRBD2 (6 bases). Germline CDR1 is SEHNR and CDR2 is FQNEAQ (reference sequence). Trimming removed 5 bases at V and 6 bases at J, with 10 bases between. There are 13 residues in the CDR3. In nucleotides, the CDR3 is TGTGCCAGCAGCCCCTGGGGGGCCGGGGAGCTGTTTTTT. It encodes CASSPWGAGELFF.

There are many counts of this clonotype. The V gene is TRBV24-1, the J gene TRBJ1-5, with TRBD1 matching over 8 bases. Germline V gene data show CDR1 as KGHDR and CDR2 as SFDVKD. Trimming at V came to 10 bases and at J to 1 base, leaving 8 bases not matched to a gene. The CDR3 contains 15 residues. CDR3 nucleotide sequence: TGTGCCACAGGGGCAGGGGGCATCAGCAATCAGCCCCAGCATTTT. Residues: CATGAGGISNQPQHF.

This clonotype was counted ten times or more. The rearrangement joins TRBV6-1 to TRBJ1-3; 9 bases are shared with TRBD1. Germline CDR1 is MNHNS and CDR2 is SASEGT. J gave up 6 bases and V 4 bases, and 7 bases lay outside the gene matches. The CDR3 loop spans 15 amino acids. The CDR3 protein is CASSGGTGSANTIYF. For the CDR3, the DNA is TGTGCCAGCAGTGGGGGGACAGGGTCCGCAAACACCATATATTTT.

The table lists this clonotype with a few counts. The chain links TRBV5-1 to TRBJ2-7, with no clear D. CDR1 SGHRS and CDR2 YFSETQ come from the germline V gene. The CDR3 is 15 residues long. V was pared by 7 bases and J by 6 bases, with 23 bases between. The CDR3 region has the DNA TGCGCCAGCGCCCGTGTCCCCCCTATTATTGGCGAGCAGTACTTC. It codes for CASARVPPIIGEQYF.

This clonotype was observed many times. The chain joins TRBV9 to TRBJ2-7; TRBD2 is a possible D gene (6 bases). The V end was cut by 0 bases, the J end by 3 bases, with 13 bases between. The CDR3 runs 15 residues. Germline lookup yields CDR1 SGDLS and CDR2 YYNGEE. The CDR3 DNA reads TGTGCCAGCAGCGTAGCGGAGGGGCGCATCTACGAGCAGTACTTC. It codes for CASSVAEGRIYEQYF. Complete variable domain (other parts from reference TRBV9 and TRBJ2-7): DSGVTQTPKHLITATGQRVTLRCSPRSGDLSVYWYQQSLDQGLQFLIQYYNGEERAKGNILERFSAQQFPDLHSELNLSSLELGDSALYFCASSVAEGRIYEQYFGPGTRLTVT.

This clonotype has a handful of counts. This may stem from a read error, because a much larger clone lies one nucleotide away. In nucleotides, the CDR3 is TGTGCCAGCAGAAAAGAGACCAAGTACTTC. Protein product: CASRKETKYF. V and J are TRBV6-2 or TRBV6-3 and TRBJ2-5; D gene unclear. This CDR3 is built from 10 residues. Germline lookup yields CDR1 MNHEY and CDR2 SVGEGT.

This clonotype was recorded many times. The gene calls are TRBV19 and TRBJ2-5; either TRBD1 or TRBD2 may supply D (5 bases each). The CDR3 is made up of 15 amino acids. Germline-derived CDR1 and CDR2 are LNHDA and SQIVND (reference sequence). V lost 6 bases and J 3 bases, leaving 17 bases between the germline ends. The CDR3 DNA reads as TGTGCCAGTAGCCCAGGTCGGCAGGGAGAAGAGACCCAGTACTTC. Its protein product is CASSPGRQGEETQYF.

This clonotype was recorded many times. This could be a read error, since a much larger clone is one nucleotide away. The chain links TRBV12-3 or TRBV12-4 to TRBJ2-5; D gene uncertain. The CDR3 is 15 residues long. The CDR3 region has the DNA TGTGCCAGCAAACCGGGCTCACGGTACCAAGAGACCAAGTACTTC. This codes for CASKPGSRYQETKYF.

The chain combines TRBV30 with TRBJ2-3; no clear D gene. The germline V gene has CDR1 GTSNPN and CDR2 SVGIG (reference sequence). The CDR3 runs 14 residues. V was clipped by 0 bases and J by 4 bases, with 11 bases between them. CDR3 sequence (DNA): TGTGCCTGGAGTGTTGGTTTTGAATCAGATACGCAGTATTTT. Translation: CAWSVGFESDTQYF.

Ten or more counts support this clonotype. The CDR3 spells CATSRESLTGGNTIYF. CDR3 in DNA: TGTGCCACCAGCAGAGAAAGTCTAACCGGGGGAAACACCATATATTTT. J is TRBJ1-3 and V is TRBV15; D unclear. The length of the CDR3 is 16 residues. Germline CDR1 reads LNHNV; CDR2 reads YYDKDF (reference sequence). The V end was cut by 0 bases, the J end by 4 bases, with 13 bases between. The whole variable domain, remainder taken from reference TRBV15 and TRBJ1-3, is DAMVIQNPRYQVTQFGKPVTLSCSQTLNHNVMYWYQQKSSQAPKLLFHYYDKDFNNEADTPDNFQSRRPNTSFCFLDIRSPGLGDTAMYLCATSRESLTGGNTIYFGEGSWLTVV.

At least ten counts were recorded for this clonotype. J is TRBJ1-5 and V is TRBV6-2 or TRBV6-3; possibly TRBD1 for D (6 bases). The CDR3 totals 15 residues. The V end was cut by 7 bases, the J end by 7 bases, with 20 bases between. Germline assignment: CDR1 MNHEY and CDR2 SVGEGT. The CDR3, as DNA: TGTGCCAGCAACTCCGGACCTACAGGGCTACAGCCCCAGCATTTT. It specifies CASNSGPTGLQPQHF.

The CDR3 loop is CASSLVPNRGRGETQYF. The CDR3 DNA reads as TGTGCCAGCAGCTTAGTCCCAAACAGGGGGCGAGGAGAGACCCAGTACTTC. J is TRBJ2-5 and V is TRBV11-1; 9 bases match TRBD1. V trimming: 1 base; J trimming: 4 bases; junction bases outside the gene matches: 10. From germline, CDR1 is SGHAT and CDR2 FQDESV (reference sequence). The CDR3 length is 17 residues.

V is TRBV30 and J is TRBJ1-6, with D hard to call. Per the germline V gene, CDR1 is GTSNPN and CDR2 is SVGIG (reference sequence). This CDR3 comprises 13 residues. The V end lost 0 bases, the J end lost 9 bases, and 9 bases lay between the germline ends. The CDR3 sequence: CAWSVLLGSPLHF. For the CDR3, the DNA is TGTGCCTGGAGTGTACTTCTGGGTTCACCCCTCCACTTT.

This clonotype was counted ten times or more. The V call is TRBV20-1, the J call TRBJ1-1; no clear D gene. This CDR3 spans 12 amino acids. Trimming took 6 bases from V and 3 from J, leaving 11 bases between them. CDR1 and CDR2 from the germline V gene are DFQATT and SNEGSKA (reference sequence). The CDR3 nucleotides read TGCAGTGCAATCACACCTTACACTGAAGCTTTCTTT. It translates to CSAITPYTEAFF.

This clonotype was seen ten or more times. The chain has TRBV6-5 and TRBJ1-1; D may be TRBD1 (5 bases). V lost 5 bases and J lost 0, with 19 bases in between. This CDR3 has 17 residues. CDR1 is MNHEY, CDR2 SVGAGI, per germline. The DNA for the CDR3 is TGTGCCAGCAGTCCACCTCCCCGGGCAGGGATGAACACTGAAGCTTTCTTT. Its translation: CASSPPPRAGMNTEAFF.

V gene TRBV3-1 combines with J gene TRBJ2-7, with D perhaps matching TRBD1 (5 bases). V dropped 0 bases and J dropped 4 bases, with 13 bases sitting between them. The CDR3 runs to 15 residues. Germline V gene data show CDR1 as LGHDT and CDR2 as YNNKEL (reference sequence). The CDR3 spells CASSQESGQLYEQYF. CDR3 nucleotide sequence: TGTGCCAGCAGCCAAGAATCAGGACAACTATACGAGCAGTACTTC.

This clonotype was picked up many times. The chain's CDR3 is CAISANNLNTEAFF. Here the CDR3 DNA reads TGTGCCATCAGTGCTAACAACCTGAACACTGAAGCTTTCTTT. The V call is TRBV10-3, the J call TRBJ1-1, with unresolved D. Germline CDR1 and CDR2: ENHRY and SYGVKD. V gave up 4 bases and J gave up 0 bases, with 9 bases separating them. CDR3 length equals 14 residues.

This clonotype was seen at least ten times. This chain joins TRBV28 and TRBJ2-7; D call uncertain. The CDR3 is 14 residues long. The germline gives CDR1 MDHEN, CDR2 SYDVKM. V lost 2 bases and J 2 bases, leaving 10 bases between the germline ends. The CDR3 protein is CASSLPPLPYEQYF. As DNA, the CDR3 is TGTGCCAGCAGTTTACCCCCTCTCCCCTACGAGCAGTACTTC.

The table lists this clonotype with many counts. The DNA for the CDR3 is TGCAGTGCTAGACTGATCCAGGGCTACGAGCAGTACTTC. Translating gives CSARLIQGYEQYF. The chain combines TRBV20-1 with TRBJ2-7; tentative D call: TRBD1 (5 bases). The length of the CDR3 is 13 residues. V was shortened by 2 bases and J by 3 bases, with 11 bases between the two germline ends. Germline V lookup: CDR1 DFQATT, CDR2 SNEGSKA (reference sequence).

Ten or more counts support this clonotype. V is TRBV12-5 and J is TRBJ2-7; 7 positions agree with TRBD1. The CDR3 sequence is 13 residues long. Per germline, CDR1 LGHNT and CDR2 FRNRAP. The ends lost 4 bases at V and 4 bases at J; junction bases unmatched: 4. CDR3 DNA: TGTGCTAGTGGTTCCCCACAGGGGTACGAGCAGTACTTC. Amino acid sequence: CASGSPQGYEQYF. Using reference TRBV12-5 and TRBJ2-7 for the parts outside the CDR3, the full variable domain is DARVTQTPRHKVTEMGQEVTMRCQPILGHNTVFWYRQTMMQGLELLAYFRNRAPLDDSGMPKDRFSAEMPDATLATLKIQPSEPRDSAVYFCASGSPQGYEQYFGPGTRLTVT.

Ten or more counts support this clonotype. The V and J genes are TRBV7-2 and TRBJ2-7; perhaps D is TRBD1 or TRBD2 (6 bases each). Trimming shortened V by 5 bases and J by 6 bases, and 23 bases separated the two germline ends. Germline V CDR1 and CDR2: SGHTA, FQGNSA. The CDR3 totals 16 residues. CDR3 coding DNA: TGTGCCAGCAGCCCTAGGGAAGGGGGGAAGGGTCTCGAGCAGTACTTC. This encodes CASSPREGGKGLEQYF.